This T cell receptor beta chain was captured in a study of shared clonotypes between healthy human individuals (dated by TCRdb to the early 2020s). For the study in its entirety: A couple of women and a few men aged 18 to 49 years were included in the cohort. For each donor, CD4 naive and CD4 memory were each given three plates, CD8 naive was given two plates, and CD8 memory was given one plate. Blood TCR repertoires of roughly five healthy adults were deeply sequenced to estimate repertoire size and the extent of clonotype sharing between individuals. Libraries were prepared and TCR repertoires were sequenced by different laboratories using diverse techniques, in order to increase sequencing depth and limit assay-specific biases. Each donor's leukapheresis produced roughly between about 0.8 and 10 billion PBMCs. Study-wide conclusions, independent of this receptor: Rarefaction of sorted-subset datasets indicated incomplete sequencing despite the large sequencing depth. Around 5.4% of naive CD4, approximately 3.7% of naive CD8, about 2.4% of memory CD4, and 0.4% of memory CD8 clonotypes were shared across four donors. Clonotypes shared by all four sorted-subset donors showed higher generation probabilities than non-shared clonotypes. Because the study included only a small number of donors, the genetic and exposure-history diversity represented was limited. Estimated clonotype richness was generally larger for naive than for memory subsets. Pairwise subsampling led to the expectation that sequencing depth would affect the degree of clonotype sharing among donors. Sampling was restricted to blood, and TCR repertoires in tissues likely differ from the TCR repertoires found in blood.

The donors were healthy, HIV-negative adults with no recently reported acute infections or vaccinations. Every donor was a Caucasian adult living in Nashville, Tennessee, USA. CD4+ T cells were enriched through magnetic negative selection, after which naive cells were positively selected on CD45RA and the remaining negative fraction served as the memory subset. Blood was obtained by leukapheresis, after which PBMCs were separated by Ficoll-Histopaque density gradient centrifugation and cryopreserved in liquid nitrogen vapor phase. Analytical flow cytometry was used to check the purity and quantity of every magnetically sorted T cell population. From each sorted fraction, genomic DNA was isolated and quantified by UV absorbance on a Nanodrop 2000c. From the germline V gene, CDR1 is SNHLY and CDR2 is FYNNEI. The CDR3 spans 13 residues, from the cysteine through the phenylalanine. Just the 39-base CDR3 DNA is kept, in frame starting at base 1. The junction shows trimming of 8 bases on V and 3 bases on J, and the gene matches do not reach 6 bases of it.

Of note for this clone: Its antigen has not been determined. The sample holds no much larger clone one base away, and base qualities are not on file.

Using the deep immunoSEQ assay, multiplex PCR amplified TCR CDR3 regions from genomic DNA. Genomic DNA extracted from each cell subset was distributed evenly over all wells of several immunoSEQ 96-well plates, and each plate served as one replicate. For sorted subsets, each replicate PCR was loaded with around 220 ng genomic DNA, equivalent to about 33,000 T cell genomes. The purified libraries were quantified using a Qubit 3.0 fluorometer, sized with a Bioanalyzer 2100, and then quantified again using the KAPA Library Quantification kit. Each immunoSEQ 96-well plate was sequenced on its own single-read 150-cycle Illumina NextSeq 550 flow cell. In the paper's pipeline: Because only junctional sequences without quality scores were contained in the immunoSEQ output, filtering matching that applied to full-length reads could not be performed. Sequences were annotated with PyIR, a Python wrapper for IgBLAST v1.9, and V/J genes and CDR3 were assigned using IMGT germline references. Reads with weak V/J assignments (E-value above 1e-6), missing CDR3, stop codons, out-of-frame junctions, or ambiguous translated residues were removed. V3J clonotypes were defined by identical inferred V gene, J gene, and CDR3 amino acid sequence. To compute the percentage overlap between repertoires, the number of shared unique clonotypes was divided by the size of the smaller repertoire. RTK rarefaction, the Chao1 estimator, and Recon v2.1 estimates of unobserved clonotypes were used to assess repertoire richness. For all TCRbeta clonotypes obtained by the gDNA method from a few donors, generation probabilities were computed with OLGA. TCRdb retrieved this table from immuneACCESS and kept in-frame rearrangements only. Not all clones are present; in checked studies, unresolved V genes account for under half, and no reason is known for the remainder. V and J calls and clone size are copied from that table; D and trimming were computed from the DNA. In this sample the table shows some 2,100,000 clones, approximately 96% of which occur a single time. Around 0.13% of the sample is in the top ten clones.

The V and J segments used are TRBV2 and TRBJ2-7, with 8 central nucleotides matching TRBD1. This TCR came from a man younger than 35 in good health. Source material: naive CD4+ T cells sorted from blood. The cell subset or site label, as the study defines it: CD45RA+ positively selected. The nucleotide sequence is TGTGCCAGCGCAGGACAGGGATTCTACGAGCAGTACTTC. Translation gives CASAGQGFYEQYF.